This T cell receptor (beta chain) came from a study of T-cell reconstitution after alpha-beta-depleted transplantation in children. Study results and limitations: One year after transplant, T-cell counts and diversity came mostly from newly produced T cells.

The CDR3 is 14 amino acids. Between the trimmed V and J ends, which lost 5 bases and 5 bases, there was a span of 14 bases. The germline CDR1 and CDR2 sequences are SGDLS and YYNGEE. Preparation of the TCRbeta library used unique molecular identifiers. TCRdb re-analysed the PCR reads in MiXCR, keeping a single row per CDR3 protein. The sample yields 700,000 to 950,000 distinct CDR3 sequences, roughly 15% seen once. This clonotype was found a few times. Its antigen is undetermined. The material sequenced was PBMCs, mostly from graft donor cells, taken 360 days after TCRalphabeta/CD19-depleted stem cell transplant. The chain has TRBV9 and TRBJ1-5; possible D gene TRBD1, 6 bases. The TCR was taken from a male patient younger than 18 who had a stem cell transplant for acute lymphoblastic leukemia, so the T cells may come from the graft donor. CDR3 region: CASSSWGQDQPQHF. DNA of the CDR3: TGTGCCAGCAGTTCGTGGGGGCAGGATCAGCCCCAGCATTTT. Full variable domain (remainder filled in from reference TRBV9 and TRBJ1-5): DSGVTQTPKHLITATGQRVTLRCSPRSGDLSVYWYQQSLDQGLQFLIQYYNGEERAKGNILERFSAQQFPDLHSELNLSSLELGDSALYFCASSSWGQDQPQHFGDGTRLSIL.